What follows are 27 T cell receptor beta chains derived from one specimen sequenced in a study of T-cell reconstitution after alpha-beta-depleted transplantation in children. Using unique molecular identifiers, the investigators prepared the TCRbeta library. TCRdb analysed the PCR reads with MiXCR anew, one entry per CDR3 protein. This sample has 120,000 to 150,000 distinct CDR3 sequences, with 7.5% to 9% found just once. The source was PBMCs, mostly from graft donor cells, collected 180 days after TCRalphabeta/CD19-depleted stem cell transplant. The receptor set was obtained from a female patient under 10 years old who had a stem cell transplant for congenital amegakaryocytic thrombocytopenia, so the T cells may come from the graft donor.

This clonotype was seen a handful of times. The chain is built from TRBV7-2 and TRBJ2-7; perhaps TRBD1 as D (6 bases). The CDR3 spans 16 residues. Germline CDR1 is SGHTA and CDR2 is FQGNSA. V was trimmed by 4 bases and J by 0 bases, leaving 16 bases between them. The CDR3 DNA reads as TGTGCCAGCAGCTCAAATTGGGACACGGTCTCCTACGAGCAGTACTTC. It is translated as CASSSNWDTVSYEQYF.

This clonotype was observed many times. CDR3 coding DNA: TGTGCCAGCAGCTTAGTCGGGACTGGAGCCTACGAGCAGTACTTC. Translating it yields CASSLVGTGAYEQYF. The V call is TRBV7-2, the J call TRBJ2-7, with D tentatively TRBD2 (6 bases). Germline V gives CDR1 SGHTA, CDR2 FQGNSA. The V end was cut by 1 base, the J end by 2 bases, with 12 bases between. CDR3 length: 15 amino acids.

This clonotype has just a few counts. The V and J genes are TRBV7-8 and TRBJ2-7, with TRBD2 matching 9 bases. Germline V gene data show CDR1 as SGHVS and CDR2 as FQNEAQ. The CDR3 spans 15 residues. The junction had 6 bases not matched to a gene; V was cut back by 4 bases and J by 2 bases. The CDR3 loop reads CASSSIAGAPYEQYF. CDR3 bases: TGTGCCAGCAGCTCGATAGCGGGAGCCCCCTACGAGCAGTACTTC.

This clonotype was counted ten times or more. The chain recombines TRBV20-1 with TRBJ2-3, with D tentatively TRBD2 (6 bases). V lost 4 bases to trimming and J lost 9 bases, with 14 bases between them. CDR1 DFQATT and CDR2 SNEGSKA come from the germline V gene (reference sequence). The CDR3 is 12 residues long. DNA of the CDR3: TGCAGTGCTAAGGTCGGGAGTTGGACGCAGTATTTT. It codes for CSAKVGSWTQYF.

This clonotype was detected only a few times. The genes are TRBV3-1 and TRBJ2-3, with D perhaps matching TRBD2 (6 bases). The ends were cut back, 4 bases at V and 0 bases at J, with 8 bases in the middle. This CDR3 has 14 residues. Germline assignment: CDR1 LGHDT and CDR2 YNNKEL (reference sequence). CDR3 DNA sequence: TGTGCCAGCAGCCGGCGGGGAAGCACAGATACGCAGTATTTT. Translation gives CASSRRGSTDTQYF.

The chain links TRBV7-2 to TRBJ1-6; D gene unclear. Per the germline V gene, CDR1 is SGHTA and CDR2 is FQGNSA. Trimming took off 5 bases at V and 7 bases at J, with 9 bases between the two ends. The CDR3 runs to 13 residues. The DNA of the CDR3 is TGTGCCAGCAGCCCCGGGTCCAATTCACCCCTCCACTTT. Protein sequence: CASSPGSNSPLHF.

A few counts support this clonotype. This rearrangement joins TRBV12-3 or TRBV12-4 to TRBJ2-5; 8 positions agree with TRBD1. The CDR3 sequence is 14 residues long. J was trimmed by 4 bases and V by 6 bases; bases with no gene match: 7. Here the CDR3 reads CASSKITGGETQYF. DNA for the CDR3: TGTGCCAGCAGCAAAATAACAGGGGGAGAGACCCAGTACTTC.

The J gene is TRBJ2-1, the V gene TRBV9, with D possibly matching TRBD2 (5 bases). Germline assignment: CDR1 SGDLS and CDR2 YYNGEE. The CDR3 is 13 residues long. Trimming shortened V by 2 bases and J by 6 bases, and 9 bases separated the two germline ends. The CDR3 here is CASSVSSSNEQFF. In nucleotides, the CDR3 is TGTGCCAGCAGCGTTTCTAGCTCCAATGAGCAGTTCTTC.

The chain recombines TRBV6-1 with TRBJ1-1; D unresolved. Germline V gene sequence: CDR1 MNHNS, CDR2 SASEGT. The CDR3 is 15 amino acids. Trimming left V 2 bases short and J 1 base short, with 11 bases between. DNA of the CDR3: TGTGCCAGCAGTGAATCCCGGAACAGGAACACTGAAGCTTTCTTT. It translates to CASSESRNRNTEAFF.

This clonotype showed up many times. V usage is TRBV10-3 and J usage is TRBJ1-6; D gene ambiguous. Trimming took off 7 bases at V and 7 bases at J, with 11 bases between the two ends. The CDR3 is 13 amino acids. Germline CDR1 ENHRY, CDR2 SYGVKD. The CDR3 here is CAITDGWNSPLHF. CDR3 DNA: TGTGCCATCACTGATGGATGGAATTCACCCCTCCACTTT.

This clonotype appeared many times. The chain links TRBV7-2 to TRBJ1-1; no reliable D call. Germline loops: CDR1 SGHTA, CDR2 FQGNSA. Trimming pared 3 bases from V and 4 bases from J, leaving 6 bases between. The CDR3 spans 12 residues. The CDR3 bases are TGTGCCAGCAGCTTCTTGCGCACTGAAGCTTTCTTT. Translated: CASSFLRTEAFF.

This clonotype was picked up many times. One junction end disagrees with the germline gene, perhaps due to a read error. This chain joins TRBV5-1 and TRBJ2-1; TRBD1 aligns across 7 bases. In germline, CDR1 is SGHRS, CDR2 YFSETQ. This CDR3 comprises 15 residues. CDR3 amino acids: CASSAETGAYSEQFF. CDR3 sequence (DNA): TGCGCCAGCAGCGCGGAAACAGGGGCCTACAGTGAGCAGTTCTTC. The whole variable domain, filled in from reference TRBV5-1 and TRBJ2-1, reads KAGVTQTPRYLIKTRGQQVTLSCSPISGHRSVSWYQQTPGQGLQFLFEYFSETQRNKGNFPGRFSGRQFSNSRSEMNVSTLELGDSALYLCASSAETGAYSEQFFGPGTRLTVL.

In its sample, this clonotype was seen a few times. The chain links TRBV6-5 to TRBJ2-5; TRBD1 matches at 7 bases. The CDR3 contains 19 residues. V shed 2 bases, J shed 2 bases, and the junction held 17 bases outside the gene matches. CDR1 and CDR2 from the germline V gene are MNHEY and SVGAGI. CDR3 protein: CASSYHYEGAVNLQETQYF. CDR3 sequence (DNA): TGTGCCAGCAGTTACCATTATGAGGGGGCCGTTAATTTACAAGAGACCCAGTACTTC.

This clonotype was seen ten or more times. This chain uses TRBV29-1 with TRBJ2-3; 8 nucleotides match TRBD1. The CDR3 has 14 residues. V lost 3 bases, J lost 0 bases, and 2 bases stayed unmatched. Germline V gives CDR1 SQVTM, CDR2 ANQGSEA. The CDR3 loop reads CSVDGQGSTDTQYF. CDR3 bases: TGCAGCGTTGATGGACAGGGTAGCACAGATACGCAGTATTTT.

This clonotype was counted a single time. The junction differs from germline at one of its ends, possibly a read error. This chain links TRBV10-3 with TRBJ2-7, with D possibly matching TRBD2 (7 bases). The V gene's germline CDR1 is ENHRY and CDR2 SYGVKD. This CDR3 comprises 15 residues. CDR3 loop: CAIRRGGHVSCEQYF. The DNA for the CDR3 is TGTGCCATCAGGAGGGGGGGACATGTCTCCTGCGAGCAGTACTTC.

This clonotype came up many times. CDR3 bases: TGTGCCAGCAGCTCTCAGACCGACGGGCTTTGGCTTGATACGCAGTATTTT. Its protein product is CASSSQTDGLWLDTQYF. The chain has TRBV5-6 and TRBJ2-3; D gene ambiguous. The CDR3 spans 17 residues. CDR1 and CDR2 from the germline V gene are SGHDT and YYEEEE. Trimming took off 3 bases at V and 6 bases at J, with 23 bases between the two ends.

V gene TRBV6-1 combines with J gene TRBJ1-5; possible D gene TRBD1, 6 bases. The germline V gene encodes CDR1 MNHNS and CDR2 SASEGT. The V gene lost 5 bases and the J gene lost 5 bases, with 10 bases spanning the gap. The CDR3 contains 13 residues. This CDR3 reads CASSMDRHQPQHF. The CDR3 nucleotides are TGTGCCAGCAGTATGGACAGACATCAGCCCCAGCATTTT.

The rearrangement joins TRBV5-1 to TRBJ1-1, with D tentatively TRBD1 (5 bases). This CDR3 spans 15 amino acids. Germline V CDR1 and CDR2: SGHRS, YFSETQ. Trimming stripped 0 bases from V and 0 bases from J, with 9 bases between. CDR3 sequence: CASSLGWGLNTEAFF. The CDR3 coding sequence is TGCGCCAGCAGCTTGGGATGGGGCCTGAACACTGAAGCTTTCTTT.

A few counts support this clonotype. The chain has TRBV28 and TRBJ1-2; D gene unclear. Germline V CDR1 and CDR2: MDHEN, SYDVKM. Deletions cut 3 bases from V and 11 bases from J, with 19 bases between. The CDR3 runs 14 residues. For the CDR3, the DNA is TGTGCCAGCAGTTTCAGAGGTCTTACTATGAGGTACACCTTC. Translated: CASSFRGLTMRYTF.

This clonotype was seen many times. This rearrangement joins TRBV20-1 to TRBJ2-6, with D possibly TRBD1 on 5 matching bases. The length of the CDR3 is 15 residues. Germline V gene data show CDR1 as DFQATT and CDR2 as SNEGSKA (reference sequence). Trimming cost V 3 bases and J 0 bases, with 9 bases left between them. In nucleotides, the CDR3 is TGCAGTGCTAGCAGAGACAGCTCTGGGGCCAACGTCCTGACTTTC. This gives the protein CSASRDSSGANVLTF.

This clonotype was observed many times. The J gene is TRBJ2-6, the V gene TRBV20-1; D assignment may be TRBD1 or TRBD2 (5 bases each). The CDR3 has 14 residues. Germline V gene sequence: CDR1 DFQATT, CDR2 SNEGSKA (reference sequence). V lost 6 bases and J 2 bases, leaving 11 bases between the germline ends. The CDR3 sequence: CSARRDAGANVLTF. The CDR3 DNA is TGCAGTGCGCGCCGGGACGCTGGGGCCAACGTCCTGACTTTC.

This clonotype was counted ten times or more. The chain links TRBV2 to TRBJ2-1; D gene unclear. Per germline, CDR1 SNHLY and CDR2 FYNNEI. The CDR3 is 14 residues long. V gave up 2 bases and J gave up 8 bases, with 13 bases separating them. The DNA for the CDR3 is TGTGCCAGCAGTGAAATGGAACCCCCCGATGAGCAGTTCTTC. Translating it yields CASSEMEPPDEQFF.

The chain employs TRBV21-1 and TRBJ2-3; the table's D gene call, TRBD2, was not cross checked with the DNA. TRBV21-1 has pseudogene status. This CDR3 is 20 amino acids long. This chain's CDR3 is CASSKAWRHAVPPFTDTQYF. Written as DNA, the CDR3 is TGTGCCAGCAGCAAAGCGTGGAGACATGCCGTTCCTCCGTTCACAGATACGCAGTATTTT.

Ten or more counts support this clonotype. The genes are TRBV4-2 and TRBJ2-1, with 10 bases fitting TRBD2. This CDR3 contains 20 residues. J was trimmed by 1 base and V by 3 bases; bases with no gene match: 15. Looked up from germline, CDR1 is LGHNA and CDR2 is YNFKEQ. The CDR3 reads CASSHLLAGGDGYSYNEQFF. The CDR3, as DNA: TGTGCCAGCAGCCACCTCTTAGCGGGGGGTGATGGTTATTCCTACAATGAGCAGTTCTTC.

This clonotype was detected only a few times. CDR3 sequence (DNA): TGCGCCAGCAGCTTGCCCCTCAAGGTGGGGGGCGGCCGACAGGTCTACGAGCAGTACTTC. Its protein is CASSLPLKVGGGRQVYEQYF. V is TRBV5-1 and J is TRBJ2-7; perhaps D is TRBD1 or TRBD2 (6 bases each). V was cut by 1 base and J by 3 bases, with 29 bases left in between. CDR1 is SGHRS, CDR2 YFSETQ, per germline. The CDR3 runs 20 residues.

V gene TRBV7-2 combines with J gene TRBJ2-1; tentatively, D is TRBD2 (5 bases). The germline gives CDR1 SGHTA, CDR2 FQGNSA. The V end was cut by 1 base, the J end by 4 bases, with 14 bases between. The CDR3 loop spans 16 amino acids. CDR3 sequence: CASSLGAGLRYNEQFF. The CDR3 bases are TGTGCCAGCAGCTTAGGTGCCGGACTGCGGTACAATGAGCAGTTCTTC.

About this clonotype itself: An end of the junction does not agree with germline; a read error may underlie this. The chain recombines TRBV3-1 with TRBJ1-4; D may be TRBD1 (6 bases). Germline V gene lookup returns CDR1 LGHDT and CDR2 YNNKEL (reference sequence). The CDR3 consists of 15 residues. The CDR3 bases are TGTGCCAGCTGCCAAGATCTGGTCAGGGGAGAAAAACTGTTTTTT. It encodes CASCQDLVRGEKLFF.